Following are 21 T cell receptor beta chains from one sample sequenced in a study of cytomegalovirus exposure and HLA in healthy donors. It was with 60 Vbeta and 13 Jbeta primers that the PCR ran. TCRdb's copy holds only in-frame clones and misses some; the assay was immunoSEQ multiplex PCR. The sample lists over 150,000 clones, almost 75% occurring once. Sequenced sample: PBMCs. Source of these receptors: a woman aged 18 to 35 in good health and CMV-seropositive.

CDR3 loop: CASSLAGQGSTQYF. In DNA, the CDR3 is TGTGCCAGCAGCTTAGCGGGACAGGGCAGTACGCAGTATTTT. V usage is TRBV7-6 and J usage is TRBJ2-3; 9 bases align to TRBD1. Germline V gene sequence: CDR1 SGHVS, CDR2 FNYEAQ. V lost 0 bases to trimming and J lost 8 bases; unmatched junction nucleotides: 3. The CDR3 consists of 14 residues.

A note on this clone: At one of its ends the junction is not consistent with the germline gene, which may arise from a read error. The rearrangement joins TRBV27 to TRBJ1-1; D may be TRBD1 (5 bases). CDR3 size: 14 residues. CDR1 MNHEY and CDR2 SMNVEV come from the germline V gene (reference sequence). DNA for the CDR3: TGTGTCAGCAGTTTAGACAGCTTGAACACTGAAGCTTTCTTT. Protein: CVSSLDSLNTEAFF.

The CDR3: CASSTREVNQPQHF. DNA for the CDR3: TGTGCCAGCAGTACCCGGGAGGTAAATCAGCCCCAGCATTTT. V usage is TRBV27 and J usage is TRBJ1-5, with unresolved D. The CDR3 loop spans 14 amino acids. Trimming removed 5 bases from V and 4 bases from J, with 12 bases in between. Germline V CDR1 and CDR2: MNHEY, SMNVEV (reference sequence).

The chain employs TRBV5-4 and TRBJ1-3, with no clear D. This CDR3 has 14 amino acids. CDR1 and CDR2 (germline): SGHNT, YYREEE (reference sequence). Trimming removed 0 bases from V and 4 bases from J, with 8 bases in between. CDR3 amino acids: CASSLVGAGNTIYF. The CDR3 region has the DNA TGTGCCAGCAGCTTGGTCGGAGCCGGAAACACCATATATTTT.

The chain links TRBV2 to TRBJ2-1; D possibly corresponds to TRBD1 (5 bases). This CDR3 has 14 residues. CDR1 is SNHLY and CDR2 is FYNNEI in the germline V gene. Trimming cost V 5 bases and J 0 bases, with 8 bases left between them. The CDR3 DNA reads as TGTGCCAGCAGTTACAGGAGCTCCTACAATGAGCAGTTCTTC. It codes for CASSYRSSYNEQFF. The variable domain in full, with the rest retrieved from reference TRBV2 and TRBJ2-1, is EPEVTQTPSHQVTQMGQEVILRCVPISNHLYFYWYRQILGQKVEFLVSFYNNEISEKSEIFDDQFSVERPDGSNFTLKIRSTKLEDSAMYFCASSYRSSYNEQFFGPGTRLTVL.

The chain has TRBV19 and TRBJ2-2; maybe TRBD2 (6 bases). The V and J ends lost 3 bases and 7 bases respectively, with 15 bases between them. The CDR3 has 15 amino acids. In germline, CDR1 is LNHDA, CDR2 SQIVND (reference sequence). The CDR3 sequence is CASSIQPGVVGELFF. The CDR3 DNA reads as TGTGCCAGTAGTATCCAGCCGGGGGTTGTCGGGGAGCTGTTTTTT.

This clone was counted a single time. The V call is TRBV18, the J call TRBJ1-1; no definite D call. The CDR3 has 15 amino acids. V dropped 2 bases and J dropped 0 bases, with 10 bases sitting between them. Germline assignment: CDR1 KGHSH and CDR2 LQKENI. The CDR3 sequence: CASSPWAKMNTEAFF. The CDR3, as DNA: TGTGCCAGCTCACCATGGGCGAAAATGAACACTGAAGCTTTCTTT. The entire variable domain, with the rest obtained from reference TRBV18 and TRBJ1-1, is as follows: NAGVMQNPRHLVRRRGQEARLRCSPMKGHSHVYWYRQLPEEGLKFMVYLQKENIIDESGMPKERFSAEFPKEGPSILRIQQVVRGDSAAYFCASSPWAKMNTEAFFGQGTRLTVV.

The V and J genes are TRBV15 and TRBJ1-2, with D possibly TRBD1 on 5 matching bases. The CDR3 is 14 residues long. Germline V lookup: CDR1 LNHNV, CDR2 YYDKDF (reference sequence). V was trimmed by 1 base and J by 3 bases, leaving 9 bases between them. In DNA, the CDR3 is TGTGCCACCAGCAGAGTACAGGCCGACTATGGCTACACCTTC. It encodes CATSRVQADYGYTF.

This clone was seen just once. CDR3 DNA sequence: TGTGCCAGCAGCCCAGGGGGCGTTGATGGCTACACCTTC. This gives the protein CASSPGGVDGYTF. The V call is TRBV7-6, the J call TRBJ1-2; TRBD1 matches 8 bases. Losses at the gene ends were 5 bases for V and 6 bases for J; bases not matched to a gene: 5. The CDR3 is made up of 13 amino acids. CDR1 SGHVS and CDR2 FNYEAQ come from the germline V gene.

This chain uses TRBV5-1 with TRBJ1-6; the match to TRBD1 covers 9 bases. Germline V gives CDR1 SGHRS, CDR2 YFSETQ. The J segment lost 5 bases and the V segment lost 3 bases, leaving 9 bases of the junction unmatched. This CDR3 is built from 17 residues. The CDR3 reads CASSWTGVTKNNSPLHF. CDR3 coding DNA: TGCGCCAGCAGCTGGACAGGGGTCACAAAGAATAATTCACCCCTCCACTTT.

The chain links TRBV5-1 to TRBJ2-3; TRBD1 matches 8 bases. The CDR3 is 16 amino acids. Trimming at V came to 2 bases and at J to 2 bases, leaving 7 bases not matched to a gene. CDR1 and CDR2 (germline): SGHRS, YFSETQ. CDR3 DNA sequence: TGCGCCAGCAGCTTAAGGACAGGGAGGCCCACAGATACGCAGTATTTT. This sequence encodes CASSLRTGRPTDTQYF.

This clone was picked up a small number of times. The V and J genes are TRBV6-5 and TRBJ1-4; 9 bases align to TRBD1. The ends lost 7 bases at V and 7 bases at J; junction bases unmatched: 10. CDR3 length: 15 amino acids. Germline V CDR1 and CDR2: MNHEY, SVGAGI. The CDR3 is CASKGGGQGFEKLFF. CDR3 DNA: TGTGCCAGCAAGGGTGGGGGACAGGGCTTTGAAAAACTGTTTTTT.

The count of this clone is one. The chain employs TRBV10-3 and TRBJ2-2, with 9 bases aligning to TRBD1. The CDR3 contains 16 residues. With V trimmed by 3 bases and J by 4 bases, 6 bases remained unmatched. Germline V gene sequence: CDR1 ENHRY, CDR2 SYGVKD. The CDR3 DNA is TGTGCCATCAGTGATGCAGGACAGGGGATCACCGGGGAGCTGTTTTTT. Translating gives CAISDAGQGITGELFF.

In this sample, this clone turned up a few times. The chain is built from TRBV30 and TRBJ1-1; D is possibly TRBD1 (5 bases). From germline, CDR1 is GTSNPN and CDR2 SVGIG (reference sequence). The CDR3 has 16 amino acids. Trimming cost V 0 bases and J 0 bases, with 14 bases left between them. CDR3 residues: CAWSVTKQVMNTEAFF. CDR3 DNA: TGTGCCTGGAGTGTCACTAAACAGGTCATGAACACTGAAGCTTTCTTT.

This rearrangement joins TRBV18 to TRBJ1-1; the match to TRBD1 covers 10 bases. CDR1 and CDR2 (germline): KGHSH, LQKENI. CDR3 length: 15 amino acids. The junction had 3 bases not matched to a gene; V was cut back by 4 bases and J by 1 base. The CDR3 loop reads CASSQGQGGNTEAFF. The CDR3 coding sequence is TGTGCCAGCTCACAAGGACAGGGGGGGAACACTGAAGCTTTCTTT.

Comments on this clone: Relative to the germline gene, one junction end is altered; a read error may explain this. As DNA, the CDR3 is TGTTCCAGCAGCTTGGGGACAGGGAGGGTTTTCAATCAGCCCCAGCATTTT. It translates to CSSSLGTGRVFNQPQHF. The chain uses TRBV7-9 and TRBJ1-5, with TRBD1 matching over 9 bases. This CDR3 contains 17 residues. CDR1 and CDR2 (germline): SEHNR, FQNEAQ (reference sequence). The whole variable domain, filled in from reference TRBV7-9 and TRBJ1-5, reads DTGVSQNPRHKITKRGQNVTFRCDPISEHNRLYWYRQTLGQGPEFLTYFQNEAQLEKSRLLSDRFSAERPKGSFSTLEIQRTEQGDSAMYLCSSSLGTGRVFNQPQHFGDGTRLSIL.

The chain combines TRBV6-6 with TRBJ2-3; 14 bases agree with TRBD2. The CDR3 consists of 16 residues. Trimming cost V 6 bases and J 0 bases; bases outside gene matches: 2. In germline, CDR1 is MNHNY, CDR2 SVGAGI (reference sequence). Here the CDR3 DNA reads TGTGCCAGCAGCAGGACTAGCGGGGGGAGCACAGATACGCAGTATTTT. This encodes CASSRTSGGSTDTQYF.

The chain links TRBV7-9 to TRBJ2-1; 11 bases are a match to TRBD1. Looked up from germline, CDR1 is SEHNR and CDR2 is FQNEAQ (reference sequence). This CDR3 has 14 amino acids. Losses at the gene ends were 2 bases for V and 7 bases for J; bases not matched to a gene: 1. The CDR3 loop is CASSLWDRGNEQFF. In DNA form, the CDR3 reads TGTGCCAGCAGCTTATGGGACAGGGGGAATGAGCAGTTCTTC.

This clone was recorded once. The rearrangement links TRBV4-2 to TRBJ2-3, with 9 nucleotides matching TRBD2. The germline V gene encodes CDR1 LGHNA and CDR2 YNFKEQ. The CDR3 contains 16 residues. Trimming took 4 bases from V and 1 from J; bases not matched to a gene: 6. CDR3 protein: CASSRERGEGTDTQYF. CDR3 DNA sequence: TGTGCCAGCAGCCGGGAGCGGGGGGAAGGCACAGATACGCAGTATTTT.

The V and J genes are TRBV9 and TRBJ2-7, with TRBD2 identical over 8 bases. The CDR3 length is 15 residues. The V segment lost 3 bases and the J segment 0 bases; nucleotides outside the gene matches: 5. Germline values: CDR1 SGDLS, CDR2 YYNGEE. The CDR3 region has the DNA TGTGCCAGCAGCGGACTAGCGTTTTACTCCTACGAGCAGTACTTC. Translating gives CASSGLAFYSYEQYF.

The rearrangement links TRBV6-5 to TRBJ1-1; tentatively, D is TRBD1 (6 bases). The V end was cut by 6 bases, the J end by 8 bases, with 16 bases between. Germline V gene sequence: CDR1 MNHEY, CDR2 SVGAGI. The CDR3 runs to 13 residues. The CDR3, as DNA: TGTGCCAGCAGCGGGACACCCGGCTCGGAAGCTTTCTTT. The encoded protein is CASSGTPGSEAFF.